The next 7 T cell receptor beta chains were all read from a single sample in a study of low-dose radiotherapy and immunotherapy resistance in tumors. Time point: after trial treatment. The treatment is: LDRT plus nivolumab, ipilimumab, low-dose cyclophosphamide and aspirin (RACIN trial). First-strand cDNA relied on TRAV- and TRBV-specific primers spanning alpha and beta chains. Both a constant-region primer and a V-primer adapter served to amplify TCRs across roughly 20 PCR cycles. TCRdb ran MiXCR on the reads and lists one entry per CDR3 protein. The table includes 35,000 to 45,000 distinct CDR3 sequences, less than 30% detected once. Source: PBMCs, taken after low-dose radiotherapy plus immunotherapy. Source of these receptors: a male donor with prostate cancer.

The gene calls are TRBV24-1 and TRBJ2-1; tentatively, D is TRBD1 (5 bases). Germline V gene sequence: CDR1 KGHDR, CDR2 SFDVKD. There are 14 residues in the CDR3. V lost 5 bases and J lost 7, with 14 bases in between. The CDR3 sequence: CATSAYRNMNEQFF. The CDR3 region has the DNA TGTGCCACCAGTGCTTACAGGAATATGAATGAGCAGTTCTTC.

With respect to this clonotype: This sequence is one base from a far larger clone and is likely a read error. The chain is built from TRBV4-3 and TRBJ2-5; D perhaps matches TRBD2 (6 bases). This CDR3 has 18 residues. The V gene's germline CDR1 is LGHNA and CDR2 YSLEER. Trimming stripped 4 bases from V and 5 bases from J, with 26 bases between. The CDR3 loop is CASSPDPDRLGVMETQYF. CDR3 DNA sequence: TGCGCCAGCAGCCCAGATCCCGATAGACTAGGGGTTATGGAGACCCAGTACTTC.

V and J are TRBV6-5 and TRBJ2-3; tentative D call: TRBD2 (7 bases). The ends were cut back, 7 bases at V and 1 base at J, with 18 bases in the middle. CDR1 is MNHEY and CDR2 is SVGAGI in the germline V gene. The CDR3 runs 16 residues. This CDR3 reads CASTEGGGRRTDTQYF. In nucleotides, the CDR3 is TGTGCCAGCACCGAAGGGGGGGGGCGTCGCACAGATACGCAGTATTTT.

A remark on this clonotype: A far more abundant clone sits one base away, making this likely a read error. The chain is built from TRBV18 and TRBJ2-1; 7 positions match TRBD1. V lost 1 base and J lost 10; bases outside the gene matches: 10. Germline values: CDR1 KGHSH, CDR2 LQKENI. The CDR3 has 15 amino acids. The CDR3 coding sequence is TGTGCCAGCTCACCACGTGCAGGGGGTACCTACGAGCAGTTCTTC. This encodes CASSPRAGGTYEQFF.

The gene calls are TRBV5-6 and TRBJ2-7; 9 bases are a match to TRBD1. The CDR3 runs 15 residues. Germline trimming cut 5 bases from V and 3 bases from J; bases unmatched to any gene: 9. Germline lookup yields CDR1 SGHDT and CDR2 YYEEEE. The CDR3 region is CASSPGTGTLYEQYF. In DNA form, the CDR3 reads TGTGCCAGCAGTCCCGGGACAGGGACTCTCTACGAGCAGTACTTC.

This rearrangement joins TRBV7-2 to TRBJ2-3; D remains ambiguous. V was shortened by 2 bases and J by 4 bases, with 7 bases between the two germline ends. The CDR3 runs to 13 residues. Germline V gene data show CDR1 as SGHTA and CDR2 as FQGNSA. The CDR3 DNA sequence: TGTGCCAGCAGCTTAAGTTACCCAGATACGCAGTATTTT. This encodes CASSLSYPDTQYF.

This clonotype came up many times. This chain links TRBV20-1 with TRBJ2-3; 11 bases fit TRBD2. The germline V gene encodes CDR1 DFQATT and CDR2 SNEGSKA (reference sequence). The CDR3 spans 21 residues. V shed 0 bases and J 0 bases; nucleotides not matched to a gene: 17. CDR3 nucleotide sequence: TGCAGTGCTAGAGAACCCCCGACTACTAGCGGGAGCGGCCCTAGCACAGATACGCAGTATTTT. Protein product: CSAREPPTTSGSGPSTDTQYF.